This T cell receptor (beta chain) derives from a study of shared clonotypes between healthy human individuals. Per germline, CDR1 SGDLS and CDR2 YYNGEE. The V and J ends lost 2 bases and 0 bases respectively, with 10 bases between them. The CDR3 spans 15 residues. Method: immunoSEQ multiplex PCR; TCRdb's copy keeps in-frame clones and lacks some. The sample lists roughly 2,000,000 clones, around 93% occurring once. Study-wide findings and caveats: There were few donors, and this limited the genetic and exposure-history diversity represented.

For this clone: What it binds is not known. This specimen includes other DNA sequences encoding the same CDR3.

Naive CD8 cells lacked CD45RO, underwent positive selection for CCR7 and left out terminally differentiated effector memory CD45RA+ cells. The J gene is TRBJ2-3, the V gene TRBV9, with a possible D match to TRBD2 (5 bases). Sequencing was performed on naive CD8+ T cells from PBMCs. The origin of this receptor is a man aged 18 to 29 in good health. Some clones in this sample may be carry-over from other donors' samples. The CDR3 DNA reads TGTGCCAGCAGCGTGAGCGGCGGGAGCACAGATACGCAGTATTTT. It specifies CASSVSGGSTDTQYF.